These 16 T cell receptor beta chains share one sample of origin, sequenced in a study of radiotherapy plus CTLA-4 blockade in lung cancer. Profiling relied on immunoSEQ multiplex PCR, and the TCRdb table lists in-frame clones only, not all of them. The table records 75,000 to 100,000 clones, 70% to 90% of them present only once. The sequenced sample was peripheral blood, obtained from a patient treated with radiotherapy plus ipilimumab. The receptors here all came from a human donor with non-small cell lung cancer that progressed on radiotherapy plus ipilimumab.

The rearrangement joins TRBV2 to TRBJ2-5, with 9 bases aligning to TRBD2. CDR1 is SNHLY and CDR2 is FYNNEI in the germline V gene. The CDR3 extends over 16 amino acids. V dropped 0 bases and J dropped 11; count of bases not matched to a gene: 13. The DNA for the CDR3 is TGTGCCAGCAGTGAAGCCGGGCTAGCGGGGAGAGGGGGGCAGTACTTC. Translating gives CASSEAGLAGRGGQYF.

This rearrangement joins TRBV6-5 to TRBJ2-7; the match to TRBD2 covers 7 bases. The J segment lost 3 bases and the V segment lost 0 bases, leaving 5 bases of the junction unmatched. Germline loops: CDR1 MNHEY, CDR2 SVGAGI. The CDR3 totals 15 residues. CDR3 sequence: CASSYSQAGSYEQYF. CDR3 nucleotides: TGTGCCAGCAGTTACTCCCAAGCGGGAAGCTACGAGCAGTACTTC.

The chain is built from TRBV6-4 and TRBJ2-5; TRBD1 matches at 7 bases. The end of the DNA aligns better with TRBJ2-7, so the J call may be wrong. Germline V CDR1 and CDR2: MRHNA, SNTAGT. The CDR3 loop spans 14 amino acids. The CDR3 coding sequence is TGTGCCAGCAGCCAGACAGGGAGCTCCTACGAGCAGTACTTC. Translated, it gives CASSQTGSSYEQYF.

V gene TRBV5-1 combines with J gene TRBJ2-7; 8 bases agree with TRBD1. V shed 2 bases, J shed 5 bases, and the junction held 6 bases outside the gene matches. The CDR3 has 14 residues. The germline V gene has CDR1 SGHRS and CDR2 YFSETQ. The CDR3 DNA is TGCGCCAGCAGCTTACAGGGGGATTTTGACGAGCAGTACTTC. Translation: CASSLQGDFDEQYF.

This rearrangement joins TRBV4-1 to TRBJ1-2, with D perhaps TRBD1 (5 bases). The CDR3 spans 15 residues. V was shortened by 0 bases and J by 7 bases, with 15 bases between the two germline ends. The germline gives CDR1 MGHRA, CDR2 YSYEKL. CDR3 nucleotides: TGCGCCAGCAGCCAAGATTCCTCAGGGAATCGTGGCTACACCTTC. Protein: CASSQDSSGNRGYTF.

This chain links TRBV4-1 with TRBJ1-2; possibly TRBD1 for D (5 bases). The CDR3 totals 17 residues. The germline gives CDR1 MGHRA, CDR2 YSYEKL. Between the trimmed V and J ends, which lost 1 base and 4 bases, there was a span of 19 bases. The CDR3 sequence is CASSQGAGTRATYGYTF. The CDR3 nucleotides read TGCGCCAGCAGCCAAGGGGCCGGGACCCGAGCAACCTATGGCTACACCTTC.

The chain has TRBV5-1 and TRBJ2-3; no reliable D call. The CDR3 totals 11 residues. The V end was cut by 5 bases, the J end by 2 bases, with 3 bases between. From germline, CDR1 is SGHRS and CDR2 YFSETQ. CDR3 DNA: TGCGCCAGCAGTAACACAGATACGCAGTATTTT. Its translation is CASSNTDTQYF.

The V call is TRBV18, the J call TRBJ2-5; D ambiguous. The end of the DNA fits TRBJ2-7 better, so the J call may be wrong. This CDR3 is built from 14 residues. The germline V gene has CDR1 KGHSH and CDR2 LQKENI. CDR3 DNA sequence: TGTGCCAGCTCACCAGTGGACGGCCCCTACGAGCAGTACTTC. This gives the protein CASSPVDGPYEQYF.

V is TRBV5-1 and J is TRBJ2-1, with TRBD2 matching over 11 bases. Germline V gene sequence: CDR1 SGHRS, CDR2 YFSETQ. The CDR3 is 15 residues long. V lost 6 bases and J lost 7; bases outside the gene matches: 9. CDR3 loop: CASTSVLAGGNEQFF. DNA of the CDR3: TGCGCCAGCACCTCCGTCCTAGCGGGAGGTAATGAGCAGTTCTTC.

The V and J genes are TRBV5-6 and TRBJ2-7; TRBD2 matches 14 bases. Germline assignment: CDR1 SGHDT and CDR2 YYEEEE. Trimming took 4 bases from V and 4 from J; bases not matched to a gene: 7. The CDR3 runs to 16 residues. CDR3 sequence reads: CASSPGTSGSLYEQYF. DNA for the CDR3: TGTGCCAGCAGCCCCGGGACTAGCGGGAGTCTTTACGAGCAGTACTTC.

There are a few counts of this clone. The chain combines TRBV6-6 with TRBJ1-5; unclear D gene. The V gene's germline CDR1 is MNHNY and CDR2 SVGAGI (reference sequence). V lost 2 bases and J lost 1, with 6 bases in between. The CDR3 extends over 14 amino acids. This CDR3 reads CASSYTQSNQPQHF. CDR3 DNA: TGTGCCAGCAGTTACACACAGAGCAATCAGCCCCAGCATTTT.

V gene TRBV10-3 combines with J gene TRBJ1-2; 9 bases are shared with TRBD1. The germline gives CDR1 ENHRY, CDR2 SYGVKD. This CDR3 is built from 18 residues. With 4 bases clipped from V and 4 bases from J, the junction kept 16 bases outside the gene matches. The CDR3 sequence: CAISAYPGGGQGGYGYTF. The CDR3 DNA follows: TGTGCCATCAGTGCCTACCCGGGAGGGGGACAGGGCGGCTATGGCTACACCTTC.

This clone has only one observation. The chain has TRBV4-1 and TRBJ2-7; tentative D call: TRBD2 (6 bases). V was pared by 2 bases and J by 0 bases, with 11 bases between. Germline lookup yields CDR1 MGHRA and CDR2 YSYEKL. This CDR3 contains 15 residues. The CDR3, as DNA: TGCGCCAGCAGCCAACCGGGACTCCCCTCCTACGAGCAGTACTTC. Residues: CASSQPGLPSYEQYF.

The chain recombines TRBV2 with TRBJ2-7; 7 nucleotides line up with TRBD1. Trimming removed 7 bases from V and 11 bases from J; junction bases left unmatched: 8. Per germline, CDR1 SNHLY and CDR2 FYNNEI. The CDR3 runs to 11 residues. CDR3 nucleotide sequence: TGTGCCAGCACCCTACGACAGGGAAAGTACTTC. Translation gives CASTLRQGKYF.

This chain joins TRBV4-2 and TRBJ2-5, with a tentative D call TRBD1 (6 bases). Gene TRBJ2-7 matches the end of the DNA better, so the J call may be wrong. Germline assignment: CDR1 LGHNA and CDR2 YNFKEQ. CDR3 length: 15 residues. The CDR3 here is CASSQDVRTVYEQYF. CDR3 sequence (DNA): TGTGCCAGCAGCCAAGATGTAAGGACAGTCTACGAGCAGTACTTC.

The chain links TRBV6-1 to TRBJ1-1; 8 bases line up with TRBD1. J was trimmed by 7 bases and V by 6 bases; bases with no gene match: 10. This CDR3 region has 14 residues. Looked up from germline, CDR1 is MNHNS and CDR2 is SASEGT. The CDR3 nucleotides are TGTGCCAGCAGACGGACAGGGATAGAGGGTGAAGCTTTCTTT. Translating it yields CASRRTGIEGEAFF.